These 26 T cell receptor beta chains share one sample of origin, sequenced in a study of cytomegalovirus exposure and HLA in healthy donors. The PCR ran on 60 Vbeta and 13 Jbeta primers. Profiling relied on immunoSEQ multiplex PCR, and the TCRdb table lists in-frame clones only, not all of them. The data contain under 80,000 clones, 65% to 75% of them singletons. What was sequenced was PBMCs. All receptors derive from a woman aged 25-40 years in good health and CMV-seronegative.

This clone was seen more than once but under ten times. The V gene is TRBV5-6, the J gene TRBJ2-7; 8 positions match TRBD2. The V and J ends lost 0 bases and 1 base, in that order; junction bases with no gene match: 3. CDR3 length: 15 amino acids. CDR1 is SGHDT and CDR2 is YYEEEE in the germline V gene. The CDR3, as DNA: TGTGCCAGCAGCTTGGCGGGAGGGACTTCCTACGAGCAGTACGTC. As protein: CASSLAGGTSYEQYV.

In regard to this clone: One end of the junction fails to match germline, which may point to a read error. In the same sample, other DNA sequences code for this CDR3. The genes are TRBV10-1 and TRBJ2-7, with D possibly TRBD1 on 6 matching bases. CDR3 size: 15 residues. CDR1 and CDR2 from the germline V gene are WNHNN and SYGVQD (reference sequence). CDR3 residues: CASSESRQDPYEQYF. CDR3 DNA: TGCGCCAGCAGTGAGTCGCGACAGGACCCGTACGAGCAGTACTTT.

CDR3 protein: CASRDEGGKNIQYF. The CDR3 DNA reads as TGCGCCAGCAGGGACGAGGGAGGCAAAAACATTCAGTACTTC. This chain uses TRBV4-1 with TRBJ2-4, with D maybe TRBD2 (6 bases). The V end lost 6 bases, the J end lost 3 bases, and 12 bases lay between the germline ends. Looked up from germline, CDR1 is MGHRA and CDR2 is YSYEKL. The CDR3 sequence is 14 residues long.

This clone showed up just once. The chain joins TRBV6-1 to TRBJ1-1, with 7 bases fitting TRBD1. The CDR3 is 15 amino acids. Germline V gene data show CDR1 as MNHNS and CDR2 as SASEGT. The V gene end was trimmed by 6 bases and the J gene end by 0 bases; junction bases not matched to a gene: 7. Written as DNA, the CDR3 is TGTGCCAGCAGGGATTTTGGACAGGTGAACACTGAAGCTTTCTTT. It is translated as CASRDFGQVNTEAFF.

A few counts support this clone. Other DNA variants within this sample encode the same CDR3. This chain links TRBV27 with TRBJ2-2; no firm D call. Trimming removed 2 bases at V and 4 bases at J, with 11 bases between. CDR1 is MNHEY and CDR2 is SMNVEV in the germline V gene (reference sequence). The CDR3 extends over 15 amino acids. In DNA, the CDR3 is TGTGCCAGCAGTTTAAGTAACTACCTCACCGGGGAGCTGTTTTTT. Protein product: CASSLSNYLTGELFF.

This rearrangement joins TRBV19 to TRBJ2-3; 7 bases fit TRBD1. The CDR3 runs to 14 residues. V gave up 3 bases and J gave up 4 bases; unmatched junction bases: 4. Germline-derived CDR1 and CDR2 are LNHDA and SQIVND (reference sequence). This CDR3 is CASSMTGSADTQYF. The CDR3 coding sequence is TGTGCCAGTAGTATGACAGGGTCGGCAGATACGCAGTATTTT.

The chain uses TRBV5-4 and TRBJ2-7; 10 bases match TRBD2. The length of the CDR3 is 15 residues. Germline V gives CDR1 SGHNT, CDR2 YYREEE (reference sequence). The junction had 6 bases not matched to a gene; V was cut back by 4 bases and J by 2 bases. CDR3 amino acids: CASSRTSGDTYEQYF. CDR3 coding DNA: TGTGCCAGCAGCCGGACTAGCGGAGATACCTACGAGCAGTACTTC.

This chain uses TRBV27 with TRBJ1-1; TRBD1 agrees at 8 bases. Looked up from germline, CDR1 is MNHEY and CDR2 is SMNVEV (reference sequence). This CDR3 comprises 11 residues. J gave up 11 bases and V 5 bases, and 4 bases lay outside the gene matches. The CDR3 is CASSPGGVAFF. The CDR3, as DNA: TGTGCCAGCAGTCCAGGGGGCGTCGCTTTCTTT.

CDR3 region: CAWSPGQINTEAFF. The DNA for the CDR3 is TGTGCCTGGTCCCCGGGACAGATCAACACTGAAGCTTTCTTT. The chain joins TRBV30 to TRBJ1-1; 7 bases are shared with TRBD1. The CDR3 length is 14 residues. Germline V lookup: CDR1 GTSNPN, CDR2 SVGIG (reference sequence). Trimming removed 5 bases from V and 2 bases from J; junction bases left unmatched: 8. Based on the CDR3 plus reference TRBV30 and TRBJ1-1, the full variable domain is SQTIHQWPATLVQPVGSPLSLECTVEGTSNPNLYWYRQAAGRGLQLLFYSVGIGQISSEVPQNLSASRPQDRQFILSSKKLLLSDSGFYLCAWSPGQINTEAFFGQGTRLTVV.

The chain couples TRBV14 to TRBJ1-4, with unresolved D. CDR1 and CDR2 (germline): SGHDN, FVKESK. This CDR3 is 15 amino acids long. V dropped 4 bases and J dropped 7 bases, with 16 bases sitting between them. CDR3 DNA: TGTGCCAGCAGCCCGACGAGGGCTTCTGGTGAAAAACTGTTTTTT. Amino acids: CASSPTRASGEKLFF.

Concerning this clone itself: Different DNA sequences within this sample yield the same CDR3. The chain links TRBV15 to TRBJ2-2, with 7 positions matching TRBD2. The CDR3 consists of 14 residues. The V and J ends lost 6 bases and 3 bases, in that order; junction bases with no gene match: 4. The germline V gene encodes CDR1 LNHNV and CDR2 YYDKDF (reference sequence). The CDR3 bases are TGTGCCACCAGAGAGCTAGCGGACACCGGGGAGCTGTTTTTT. This encodes CATRELADTGELFF.

V is TRBV18 and J is TRBJ1-4, with a tentative D call TRBD1 (6 bases). Germline V gene lookup returns CDR1 KGHSH and CDR2 LQKENI. Trimming shortened V by 3 bases and J by 3 bases, and 8 bases separated the two germline ends. The CDR3 loop spans 14 amino acids. The CDR3 protein is CASSPGAANEKLFF. The CDR3 DNA is TGTGCCAGCTCACCGGGGGCCGCTAATGAAAAACTGTTTTTT.

The J gene is TRBJ2-1, the V gene TRBV19; 14 nucleotides match TRBD2. The V gene's germline CDR1 is LNHDA and CDR2 SQIVND (reference sequence). This CDR3 contains 15 residues. Trimming removed 5 bases from V and 8 bases from J; junction bases left unmatched: 5. The CDR3 nucleotides read TGTGCCAGTAGTGAGGGGACTAGCGGGAGTTATGAGCAGTTCTTC. This sequence encodes CASSEGTSGSYEQFF.

V usage is TRBV18 and J usage is TRBJ2-1; D unclear. Deletions cut 0 bases from V and 6 bases from J, with 3 bases between. Germline CDR1 is KGHSH and CDR2 is LQKENI. The CDR3 has 12 amino acids. Written as DNA, the CDR3 is TGTGCCAGCTCACCACCGAGCAATGAGCAGTTCTTC. It translates to CASSPPSNEQFF. Full variable domain (rest looked up from reference TRBV18 and TRBJ2-1): NAGVMQNPRHLVRRRGQEARLRCSPMKGHSHVYWYRQLPEEGLKFMVYLQKENIIDESGMPKERFSAEFPKEGPSILRIQQVVRGDSAAYFCASSPPSNEQFFGPGTRLTVL.

This chain links TRBV5-4 with TRBJ1-1; tentative D call: TRBD1 (5 bases). Trimming took off 0 bases at V and 1 base at J, with 13 bases between the two ends. CDR1 and CDR2 (germline): SGHNT, YYREEE (reference sequence). CDR3 length: 16 amino acids. CDR3 sequence reads: CASSLDVGGWNTEAFF. As DNA, the CDR3 is TGTGCCAGCAGCTTGGATGTGGGGGGGTGGAACACTGAAGCTTTCTTT.

V is TRBV18 and J is TRBJ1-5, with D hard to call. V gave up 5 bases and J gave up 5 bases, with 10 bases separating them. The CDR3 length is 13 residues. Germline V CDR1 and CDR2: KGHSH, LQKENI. This chain's CDR3 is CASSNWEYQPQHF. The DNA of the CDR3 is TGTGCCAGCTCAAATTGGGAGTATCAGCCCCAGCATTTT.

The rearrangement uses TRBV15 and TRBJ2-7, with D possibly TRBD1 on 6 matching bases. CDR1 is LNHNV and CDR2 is YYDKDF in the germline V gene (reference sequence). V shed 3 bases and J shed 2 bases, with 17 bases lying between them. The CDR3 covers 16 residues. The CDR3 loop is CATSSGLTGWPYEQYF. CDR3 bases: TGTGCCACCAGCAGTGGGTTGACAGGTTGGCCCTACGAGCAGTACTTC.

The chain links TRBV6-5 to TRBJ1-5; 7 nucleotides match TRBD1. The CDR3 covers 15 residues. The germline CDR1 and CDR2 sequences are MNHEY and SVGAGI. After removal of 1 base from V and 2 bases from J, the junction contained 2 bases not matched to a gene. CDR3 DNA sequence: TGTGCCAGCAGTTACTACAGGGGACGCAATCAGCCCCAGCATTTT. Encoded protein: CASSYYRGRNQPQHF.

To note about this clone: At one end, the junction sequence differs from germline, possibly due to a read error. The V call is TRBV7-9, the J call TRBJ2-7, with 7 bases that match TRBD2. The CDR3 sequence is 15 residues long. Germline V gene lookup returns CDR1 SEHNR and CDR2 FQNEAQ (reference sequence). The CDR3 protein is CSSSQRGREGDEQYF. CDR3 coding DNA: TGTTCCAGCAGCCAACGGGGTAGGGAGGGCGACGAGCAGTACTTC.

The chain links TRBV6-6 to TRBJ2-1; 10 positions agree with TRBD2. V was pared by 7 bases and J by 6 bases, with 9 bases of the junction left unmatched. Germline values: CDR1 MNHNY, CDR2 SVGAGI (reference sequence). The CDR3 has 15 amino acids. The DNA of the CDR3 is TGTGCCAGCATACCCGGGACTAGCGCTGGCAATGAGCAGTTCTTC. As protein: CASIPGTSAGNEQFF.

The chain joins TRBV5-1 to TRBJ2-1; D is perhaps TRBD2 (5 bases). CDR3 length: 16 residues. The ends were cut back, 0 bases at V and 1 base at J, with 11 bases in the middle. Germline-derived CDR1 and CDR2 are SGHRS and YFSETQ. CDR3 sequence reads: CASSLEAGGSYNEQFF. In DNA, the CDR3 is TGCGCCAGCAGCTTGGAGGCCGGCGGGTCCTACAATGAGCAGTTCTTC.

This clone was observed a handful of times. The V gene is TRBV19, the J gene TRBJ1-1, with D possibly TRBD1 on 5 matching bases. The CDR3 has 17 residues. V lost 1 base to trimming and J lost 5 bases, with 20 bases between them. Germline loops: CDR1 LNHDA, CDR2 SQIVND (reference sequence). In nucleotides, the CDR3 is TGTGCCAGTAGTATAGGTGCCCACAGGAGCTCGAGGACTGAAGCTTTCTTT. Translated: CASSIGAHRSSRTEAFF.

This rearrangement joins TRBV28 to TRBJ1-6; D ambiguous. Looked up from germline, CDR1 is MDHEN and CDR2 is SYDVKM. There are 13 residues in the CDR3. V was clipped by 2 bases and J by 11 bases, with 10 bases between them. The CDR3 DNA reads TGTGCCAGCAGTTTAGGCCTGAATCCACCCCTCCACTTT. This gives the protein CASSLGLNPPLHF.

This chain uses TRBV7-9 with TRBJ2-7; 9 nucleotides align to TRBD2. Germline CDR1 SEHNR, CDR2 FQNEAQ (reference sequence). This CDR3 is 15 amino acids long. Unmatched junction bases numbered 7, after V lost 6 bases and J lost 1 base. DNA of the CDR3: TGTGCCAGCAGATACGCTAGCGGGGAATCCTACGAGCAGTACTTC. Its translation: CASRYASGESYEQYF.

The chain has TRBV30 and TRBJ1-5; 9 bases fit TRBD1. After removal of 2 bases from V and 7 bases from J, the junction contained 6 bases not matched to a gene. Germline-derived CDR1 and CDR2 are GTSNPN and SVGIG (reference sequence). The CDR3 spans 14 residues. The CDR3, as DNA: TGTGCCTGGAGTCAACAGGGGGCCCAACAGCCCCAGCATTTT. It is translated as CAWSQQGAQQPQHF.

The chain combines TRBV27 with TRBJ1-1; D gene unclear. Between the trimmed V and J ends, which lost 5 bases and 2 bases, there was a span of 12 bases. Germline V CDR1 and CDR2: MNHEY, SMNVEV (reference sequence). The CDR3 loop spans 14 amino acids. CDR3 loop: CASSPSGFNTEAFF. CDR3 DNA sequence: TGTGCCAGCAGTCCCTCGGGTTTTAACACTGAAGCTTTCTTT.